This is a list of T cell receptor beta chains from one sample in a study of beta chain features in type 1 diabetes. The data were produced by immunoSEQ multiplex PCR, yet TCRdb's version contains in-frame clones alone and is incomplete. The sample holds under 250,000 clones; less than 35% are singletons and the top ten take about 3.9%. Sequencing was performed on central memory CD4+ T cells from blood. These TCRs come from a man aged 25 to 45 in good health. The CDR3 runs from the conserved cysteine through the conserved F or W. D genes are given only for firm matches. A clone size is listed for some rows: how often the clone was seen (once, few, many), or a class if it is expanded.

v_gene,abundance,j_gene,d_gene,CDR3aa
TRBV4-3,NA,TRBJ2-7,NA,CASSQDAGIYEQYF
TRBV5-4,few,TRBJ2-3,TRBD2,CASSRIIGGRADTQYF
TRBV9,few,TRBJ2-3,NA,CASSVGGRGSTDTQYF
TRBV5-6,NA,TRBJ2-4,TRBD1,CASSGGQDSAGNIQYF
TRBV27,NA,TRBJ1-1,NA,CASSRWEGVGTFF
TRBV27,NA,TRBJ2-3,NA,CASSPDSTDTQYF
TRBV5-1,NA,TRBJ2-5,NA,CASSLLQQETQYF
TRBV10-3,many,TRBJ1-5,TRBD1,CASSGQGSQPQHF
TRBV5-1,NA,TRBJ2-1,NA,CASSFQGYNEQFF
TRBV5-1,NA,TRBJ2-5,NA,CASSLNAEETQYF
TRBV29-1,NA,TRBJ1-1,NA,CSFRDGDTEAFF
TRBV29-1,few,TRBJ2-3,NA,CSVAGSANTQYF
TRBV7-2,NA,TRBJ2-3,NA,CASSHGSDTQYF
TRBV23-1,many,TRBJ1-2,NA,CASSQRSSGYGYTF
TRBV6-6,once,TRBJ2-5,NA,CASSIGRGRLQETQYF
TRBV30,NA,TRBJ2-1,TRBD2,CAWTLAGGQNEQFF
TRBV5-1,NA,TRBJ1-1,NA,CASSSTTRTANTEAFF
TRBV28,NA,TRBJ1-2,NA,CASSPLGSYGYTF
TRBV10-2,few,TRBJ1-1,NA,CASIQQGENTEAFF
TRBV2,NA,TRBJ1-4,NA,CASSKSGSYNEKLFF
TRBV18,few,TRBJ2-5,NA,CASSPGGTQYF
TRBV18,few,TRBJ2-7,NA,CASSLHPQGYEQYF
TRBV7-2,NA,TRBJ2-5,NA,CASSPDIKETQYF
TRBV5-6,NA,TRBJ2-7,NA,CASSLSGKSNYEQYF
TRBV18,NA,TRBJ2-3,TRBD2,CASSSSSGRGGLADTQYF
TRBV30,once,TRBJ2-5,NA,CAGRQQETQYF
TRBV19,few,TRBJ1-2,NA,CASSIEGSPDGYTF
TRBV27,NA,TRBJ2-7,TRBD1,CASRRQGKGYEQYF
TRBV10-2,NA,TRBJ1-1,NA,CASSEVTEAFF
TRBV4-3,NA,TRBJ2-5,TRBD1,CASSQGDSQETQYF
TRBV9,NA,TRBJ1-2,TRBD1,CASSVRTGTVYGYTF
TRBV29-1,few,TRBJ2-1,TRBD1,CSVARDRYNEQFF
TRBV5-4,NA,TRBJ2-5,NA,CASSVPGPQETQYF
TRBV30,few,TRBJ2-7,TRBD2,CAWGRLAGVSEQYF
TRBV30,NA,TRBJ2-6,NA,CAWRGGPGANVLTF
TRBV18,NA,TRBJ2-1,TRBD2,CASSPPGTSEYSSYNEQFF
TRBV2,NA,TRBJ2-3,TRBD1,CASKGQGRSDTQYF
TRBV7-2,NA,TRBJ2-2,TRBD1,CASRLGQGATGELFF
TRBV27,few,TRBJ1-5,NA,CASGRGDQPQHF
TRBV7-2,many,TRBJ2-7,NA,CASSLVAPTYEQYF
TRBV25-1,few,TRBJ1-1,TRBD1,CASSEVGTENTEAFF
TRBV4-2,NA,TRBJ2-3,NA,CASSQGSRSAPSTDTQYF